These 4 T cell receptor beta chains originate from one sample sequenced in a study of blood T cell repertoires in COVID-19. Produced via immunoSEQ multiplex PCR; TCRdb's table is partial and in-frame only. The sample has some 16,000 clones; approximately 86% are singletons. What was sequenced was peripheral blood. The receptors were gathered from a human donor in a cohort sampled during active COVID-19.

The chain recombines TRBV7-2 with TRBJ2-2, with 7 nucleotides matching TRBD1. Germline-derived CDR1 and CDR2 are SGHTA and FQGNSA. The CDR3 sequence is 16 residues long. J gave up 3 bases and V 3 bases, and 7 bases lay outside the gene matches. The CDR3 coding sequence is TGTGCCAGCAGCTTTAACAGGGGTGAGGACACCGGGGAGCTGTTTTTT. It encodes CASSFNRGEDTGELFF.

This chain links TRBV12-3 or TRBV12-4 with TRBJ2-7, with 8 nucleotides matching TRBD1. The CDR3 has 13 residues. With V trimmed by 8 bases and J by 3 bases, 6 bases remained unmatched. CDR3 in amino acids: CASGSDRGYEQYF. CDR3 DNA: TGTGCCAGCGGATCCGACAGGGGCTACGAGCAGTACTTC.

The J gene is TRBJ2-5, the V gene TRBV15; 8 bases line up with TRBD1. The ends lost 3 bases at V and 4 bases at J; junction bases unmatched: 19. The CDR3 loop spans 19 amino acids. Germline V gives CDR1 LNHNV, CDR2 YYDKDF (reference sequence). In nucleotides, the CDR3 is TGTGCCACCAGCAGCCGATTACTAAAGGGGCAGGGGGCTAGAGAGACCCAGTACTTC. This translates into CATSSRLLKGQGARETQYF.

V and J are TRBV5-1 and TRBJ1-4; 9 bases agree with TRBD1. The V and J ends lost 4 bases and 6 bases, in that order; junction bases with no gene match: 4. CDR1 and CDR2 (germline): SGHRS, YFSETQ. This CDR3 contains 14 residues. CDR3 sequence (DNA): TGCGCCAGCAGCCCGGGGGACAGGGATGAAAAACTGTTTTTT. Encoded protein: CASSPGDRDEKLFF.